The 7 T cell receptor beta chains below come from one sample, sequenced in a study of blood T cells in healthy people across ages. Through a sample-barcoded 5' primer and a J-beta primer mix, a second PCR was run for roughly 6 to 11 cycles. One entry per CDR3 protein, called by TCRdb with MiXCR from the 5' RACE reads. The table has over 1,500,000 distinct CDR3 sequences, 30% to 40% seen once. Material: blood. The receptors were gathered from a human donor in good health.

The chain has TRBV7-2 and TRBJ2-3, with D perhaps being TRBD1 or TRBD2 (5 bases each). The CDR3 spans 16 residues. With 5 bases removed from V and 0 bases from J, the gap between germline ends came to 15 bases. The germline V gene encodes CDR1 SGHTA and CDR2 FQGNSA. The DNA for the CDR3 is TGTGCCAGCAGCCGGCCCAGGGACCGCAGCACAGATACGCAGTATTTT. Translating it yields CASSRPRDRSTDTQYF.

V usage is TRBV29-1 and J usage is TRBJ2-3, with a tentative D call TRBD1 (5 bases). The germline V gene has CDR1 SQVTM and CDR2 ANQGSEA. V was clipped by 5 bases and J by 2 bases, with 11 bases between them. The CDR3 spans 13 residues. This CDR3 reads CSVQQVNTDTQYF. In DNA form, the CDR3 reads TGCAGCGTTCAACAGGTGAACACAGATACGCAGTATTTT.

The chain carries TRBV19 and TRBJ1-1; no reliable D call. The germline V and J ends were trimmed by 10 bases and 0 bases, with 15 bases remaining between them. Germline V lookup: CDR1 LNHDA, CDR2 SQIVND (reference sequence). The CDR3 is made up of 14 amino acids. The CDR3 DNA sequence: TGTGCCACGAAGGACGGAGGAGTGAACACTGAAGCTTTCTTT. Encoded protein: CATKDGGVNTEAFF.

V gene TRBV20-1 combines with J gene TRBJ1-2, with 7 bases matching TRBD1. Losses at the gene ends were 6 bases for V and 8 bases for J; bases not matched to a gene: 15. CDR3 length: 14 amino acids. Germline CDR1 and CDR2: DFQATT and SNEGSKA (reference sequence). Written as DNA, the CDR3 is TGCAGTGCCCGAATCAGGGGGTCGTTAAGCGGCTACACCTTC. Its protein is CSARIRGSLSGYTF.

This chain uses TRBV20-1 with TRBJ2-1; no clear D. Trimming left V 1 base short and J 12 bases short, with 13 bases between. Germline V gene data show CDR1 as DFQATT and CDR2 as SNEGSKA (reference sequence). CDR3 length: 12 amino acids. The CDR3 protein is CSARALSGWQFF. The DNA for the CDR3 is TGCAGTGCTAGAGCCCTCTCGGGTTGGCAGTTCTTC.

Note on this clonotype: Mismatch with germline at one junction end may stem from a read error. The chain combines TRBV12-3 or TRBV12-4 with TRBJ1-4; 12 bases map to TRBD1. This CDR3 comprises 20 residues. CDR3: CASSLGIYRDRGHPNEKLFF. For the CDR3, the DNA is TGTGCCAGTAGTTTGGGGATATACCGGGACAGGGGGCACCCCAATGAAAAACTGTTTTTT.

This chain joins TRBV7-2 and TRBJ2-7; D gene unclear. The CDR3 has 14 amino acids. V was clipped by 0 bases and J by 9 bases, with 15 bases between them. Germline V gene lookup returns CDR1 SGHTA and CDR2 FQGNSA. The CDR3 loop is CASSLAVGTTAQYF. CDR3 in DNA: TGTGCCAGCAGCTTAGCCGTGGGCACCACCGCGCAGTACTTC.